This T cell receptor beta chain was documented in a study of OX40 agonist ivuxolimab in advanced cancers. Regarding the complete study: Ivuxolimab, which targeted the costimulatory receptor OX40 (CD134), was an agonistic, fully human IgG2 monoclonal antibody. Intravenous ivuxolimab was administered to patients every 2 weeks at six dose levels: 0.01, 0.1, 0.3, 1.5, 3 and 10 mg/kg. Among the approximately 50 dose-escalation patients, about 20 had hepatocellular carcinoma, around 15 melanoma, 9 renal cell carcinoma and 9 head and neck cancer. In the dose-escalation cohort, roughly 82% of patients were male, and the mean age was 60 years with a range of about 23 to 79. Patients were allowed to have had prior anti-PD-1, anti-PD-L1 or anti-CTLA-4 therapy, and around two fifths of the dose-escalation patients had been treated with checkpoint inhibitors. Partial responses occurred in three dose-escalation patients: two with cutaneous melanoma and one with hepatocellular carcinoma. The point of sequencing TCRbeta in the periphery was to test whether ivuxolimab changed TCR sequence diversity and drove clonal T-cell expansion. The monotherapy dose-escalation portion (N ≈ 55 patients) of the phase I ivuxolimab trial is reported in the paper. Study-wide findings and limitations: After ivuxolimab, CD8+ T cells had more expanded clones than CD4+ T cells on average. In the 0.1-3.0 mg/kg groups, partial responders were among the patients with the lowest normalized peripheral clonal expansion, particularly in CD8+ T cells. Low levels of normalized T-cell clonal expansion were also seen in some nonresponding patients. At doses of 0.1 to 3.0 mg/kg, clonal expansion of both CD4+ and CD8+ blood T cells was observed from baseline to week 6. The antigen specificity of the clonally expanded peripheral T cells was not determined.

Patients with autoimmune disease history or receiving systemic immunosuppression were excluded from the trial. In every dose cohort, peripheral blood was drawn for TCR sequencing at baseline, cycle 4 day 1, and cycle 7 day 1. Samples came from an open-label, multicenter, first-in-human phase I dose-escalation trial of ivuxolimab. Adults with locally advanced or metastatic melanoma, renal cell carcinoma, hepatocellular carcinoma or head and neck squamous cell carcinoma were enrolled in the trial. Before TCR sequencing, CD4+ T cells and CD8+ T cells were sorted from peripheral blood as separate populations. Of note for this clone: Its antigen remains unidentified. No clone much larger than this one lies a single base away; base qualities are absent.

Genomic DNA was isolated from the sorted cells so that the TCRbeta CDR3 region could be sequenced. TCRbeta CDR3 regions were sequenced using the immunoSEQ Assay. TCRdb limited this immuneACCESS table to in-frame rearrangements with V and J called. A share of clones is missing; checked studies link under half to unresolved V genes, and the rest is unexplained. The sample table holds 65,000 to 75,000 clones, of which roughly nine tenths were seen once. The top ten clones comprise 1% to 1.2% of the sample. Taken from the germline V gene, the CDR1 and CDR2 loops are SGHTA and FQGNSA. The CDR3, cysteine through phenylalanine, is 15 amino acids long. Only the CDR3 portion is preserved as DNA: 45 bases, with reading frame beginning at the first base. A distance of 12 bases separates the germline ends of V and J, which lose 4 bases and 2 bases respectively.

This material consisted of CD4+ or CD8+ T cells sorted from blood, taken in a trial of the OX40 agonist ivuxolimab. This chain joins TRBV7-2 to TRBJ1-3, with no D gene named confidently. The TCR comes from an adult with an advanced solid tumor such as melanoma, head and neck, liver or kidney cancer. The CDR3 in this case is CASSSGVVPGNTIYF. The bases are TGTGCCAGCAGCTCTGGGGTCGTCCCTGGAAACACCATATATTTT.